What follows are 25 T cell receptor beta chains derived from one specimen sequenced in a study of CD8 T cells in ankylosing spondylitis. Study results and caveats: A TCR beta motif of roughly eight highly homologous variants appeared characteristic of ankylosing spondylitis blood.

TCRdb re-analysed the 5' RACE reads in MiXCR, keeping a single row per CDR3 protein. The data show around 130,000 distinct CDR3 sequences, approximately 17% seen once. For these receptors, no antigen is known. Material for sequencing was blood, either unsorted or a sorted T cell fraction (not recorded which). The source of these receptors is a male donor with ankylosing spondylitis.

This clonotype was detected a few times. The chain links TRBV7-6 to TRBJ2-3; D remains ambiguous. The CDR3 is made up of 13 amino acids. Germline V gives CDR1 SGHVS, CDR2 FNYEAQ. V lost 3 bases and J 6 bases, leaving 10 bases between the germline ends. The CDR3 loop reads CASSLAPSDTQYF. The CDR3 DNA is TGTGCCAGCAGCTTGGCCCCGTCGGATACGCAGTATTTT.

This chain connects TRBV4-3 to TRBJ2-1; TRBD2 is a possible D gene (5 bases). This CDR3 spans 14 amino acids. Trimming took 5 bases from V and 3 from J, leaving 11 bases between them. Germline loops: CDR1 LGHNA, CDR2 YSLEER. CDR3: CASSSSTSYNEQFF. Here the CDR3 DNA reads TGCGCCAGCAGCTCTTCCACTAGCTACAATGAGCAGTTCTTC.

There are a few counts of this clonotype. The J gene is TRBJ2-5, the V gene TRBV7-8; D ambiguous. Per the germline V gene, CDR1 is SGHVS and CDR2 is FQNEAQ. This CDR3 has 14 residues. Trimming took 5 bases from V and 5 from J, leaving 15 bases between them. The CDR3 nucleotides are TGTGCCAGCAGCGTAGGGCAGATCAGGGAGACCCAGTACTTC. This codes for CASSVGQIRETQYF.

This clonotype was seen only a few times. V is TRBV2 and J is TRBJ2-4, with D possibly matching TRBD2 (6 bases). The CDR3 extends over 14 amino acids. The germline V gene encodes CDR1 SNHLY and CDR2 FYNNEI. V was clipped by 4 bases and J by 1 base, with 8 bases between them. This CDR3 reads CASSAGRAKNIQYF. CDR3 bases: TGTGCCAGCAGTGCAGGGAGGGCCAAAAACATTCAGTACTTC.

This clonotype showed up many times. The V call is TRBV12-3 or TRBV12-4, the J call TRBJ2-6; D possibly corresponds to TRBD2 (5 bases). The CDR3 length is 14 residues. The ends were cut back, 3 bases at V and 4 bases at J, with 7 bases in the middle. Written as DNA, the CDR3 is TGTGCCAGCAGTTTTAGCGCCGGGGCCAACGTCCTGACTTTC. It specifies CASSFSAGANVLTF.

The chain has TRBV5-1 and TRBJ2-1, with 8 positions matching TRBD2. V gave up 5 bases and J gave up 2 bases; unmatched junction bases: 3. Per germline, CDR1 SGHRS and CDR2 YFSETQ. The CDR3 is made up of 14 amino acids. CDR3 bases: TGCGCCAGCAGGACTAGCGCTACCTACAATGAGCAGTTCTTC. It codes for CASRTSATYNEQFF.

This clonotype was seen at least ten times. V usage is TRBV5-1 and J usage is TRBJ2-4; D unclear. The V gene's germline CDR1 is SGHRS and CDR2 YFSETQ. Deletions cut 6 bases from V and 8 bases from J, with 9 bases between. The CDR3 loop spans 11 amino acids. CDR3 DNA: TGCGCCAGCACCTCAGGAGACATTCAGTACTTC. Protein product: CASTSGDIQYF.

The gene calls are TRBV4-2 and TRBJ2-7; 12 bases are a match to TRBD2. The germline V gene encodes CDR1 LGHNA and CDR2 YNFKEQ. The CDR3 sequence is 19 residues long. V lost 0 bases, J lost 4 bases, and 13 bases stayed unmatched. The CDR3 here is CASSQEITTSGRRLYEQYF. In nucleotides, the CDR3 is TGTGCCAGCAGCCAAGAAATTACCACTAGCGGGAGGAGGTTATACGAGCAGTACTTC.

This clonotype was counted only a few times. The rearrangement joins TRBV15 to TRBJ1-5; D gene ambiguous. CDR1 and CDR2 (germline): LNHNV, YYDKDF (reference sequence). This CDR3 region has 14 residues. V shed 0 bases and J shed 8 bases, with 11 bases lying between them. The CDR3 spells CATSRETILEPQHF. Written as DNA, the CDR3 is TGTGCCACCAGCAGAGAGACCATACTTGAGCCCCAGCATTTT.

This chain joins TRBV29-1 and TRBJ2-7; D assignment may be TRBD1 or TRBD2 (5 bases each). CDR3 length: 13 residues. With 7 bases removed from V and 0 bases from J, the gap between germline ends came to 13 bases. Germline CDR1 is SQVTM and CDR2 is ANQGSEA. The DNA of the CDR3 is TGCAGCGGGTGGGACGAGCTCTCCTACGAGCAGTACTTC. Translating gives CSGWDELSYEQYF.

This clonotype was found a few times. Here the CDR3 reads CASSQGDWNEQFF. CDR3 in DNA: TGTGCCAGCAGCCAAGGTGATTGGAATGAGCAGTTCTTC. The chain is built from TRBV4-2 and TRBJ2-1; unclear D gene. The CDR3 has 13 amino acids. Germline V gives CDR1 LGHNA, CDR2 YNFKEQ. The V gene lost 1 base and the J gene lost 7 bases, with 8 bases spanning the gap.

This clonotype was seen more than once but under ten times. The chain uses TRBV5-1 and TRBJ2-1, with D possibly matching TRBD1 (5 bases). The germline CDR1 and CDR2 sequences are SGHRS and YFSETQ. The CDR3 is made up of 13 amino acids. V was cut by 4 bases and J by 4 bases, with 9 bases left in between. The CDR3 DNA is TGCGCCAGCAGCGCGGACACGTACAATGAGCAGTTCTTC. Protein: CASSADTYNEQFF.

This clonotype came up many times. This sequence joins TRBV27 and TRBJ2-2, with D unresolved. V was shortened by 2 bases and J by 3 bases, with 10 bases between the two germline ends. Germline CDR1 and CDR2: MNHEY and SMNVEV (reference sequence). The length of the CDR3 is 15 residues. CDR3 region: CASSLVGLDTGELFF. The CDR3 DNA follows: TGTGCCAGCAGTTTAGTCGGTCTCGACACCGGGGAGCTGTTTTTT.

This clonotype appeared a few times. The chain links TRBV5-1 to TRBJ2-1, with 7 positions matching TRBD2. Germline CDR1 SGHRS, CDR2 YFSETQ. Losses at the gene ends were 4 bases for V and 5 bases for J; bases not matched to a gene: 9. The CDR3 is 15 residues long. CDR3 DNA sequence: TGCGCCAGCAGCGGCTTGTGGGAGGGGAACAATGAGCAGTTCTTC. This codes for CASSGLWEGNNEQFF.

This clonotype was observed many times. V is TRBV7-9 and J is TRBJ2-7; D remains ambiguous. Per germline, CDR1 SEHNR and CDR2 FQNEAQ (reference sequence). V was shortened by 3 bases and J by 5 bases, with 11 bases between the two germline ends. CDR3 size: 13 residues. CDR3 DNA sequence: TGTGCCAGCAGCTTCACTTTACCGGACGAGCAGTACTTC. Translated: CASSFTLPDEQYF.

This clonotype was recorded once. This chain joins TRBV20-1 and TRBJ2-5; possibly TRBD1 or TRBD2 for D (5 bases each). Germline V gives CDR1 DFQATT, CDR2 SNEGSKA (reference sequence). Trimming removed 5 bases from V and 4 bases from J, with 14 bases in between. There are 13 residues in the CDR3. In nucleotides, the CDR3 is TGCAGTGCTGACCGGGACGGAGGAGAGACCCAGTACTTC. It encodes CSADRDGGETQYF.

This clonotype was detected only a few times. V usage is TRBV4-2 and J usage is TRBJ2-2; D is undetermined. The germline V gene has CDR1 LGHNA and CDR2 YNFKEQ. Trimming took off 1 base at V and 6 bases at J, with 6 bases between the two ends. CDR3 length: 13 residues. The CDR3 here is CASSQAGPGELFF. The CDR3 coding sequence is TGTGCCAGCAGCCAAGCTGGGCCCGGGGAGCTGTTTTTT.

This clonotype has a count of ten or more. The rearrangement uses TRBV5-1 and TRBJ2-3; 8 bases map to TRBD2. V shed 1 base, J shed 2 bases, and the junction held 3 bases outside the gene matches. This CDR3 region has 15 residues. Germline CDR1 and CDR2: SGHRS and YFSETQ. Written as DNA, the CDR3 is TGCGCCAGCAGCTTGACGCGGGGGGTCACAGATACGCAGTATTTT. This codes for CASSLTRGVTDTQYF.

This clonotype was seen a few times. This chain connects TRBV12-5 to TRBJ2-3; D remains unclear. The V gene lost 4 bases and the J gene lost 2 bases, with 16 bases spanning the gap. Germline CDR1 is LGHNT and CDR2 is FRNRAP. The CDR3 has 16 residues. This chain's CDR3 is CASGSPGGSLTDTQYF. CDR3 coding DNA: TGTGCTAGTGGTTCCCCCGGCGGATCCCTCACAGATACGCAGTATTTT.

V is TRBV5-1 and J is TRBJ1-2; 7 bases agree with TRBD1. The CDR3 contains 15 residues. Germline CDR1 SGHRS, CDR2 YFSETQ. Trimming took 3 bases from V and 3 from J; bases not matched to a gene: 8. This chain's CDR3 is CASSSTGVYDYGYTF. Written as DNA, the CDR3 is TGCGCCAGCAGCTCTACAGGGGTTTACGACTATGGCTACACCTTC.

In this sample, this clonotype turned up a few times. The chain uses TRBV5-1 and TRBJ1-1; no clear D. The germline CDR1 and CDR2 sequences are SGHRS and YFSETQ. V gave up 5 bases and J gave up 1 base, with 9 bases separating them. This CDR3 comprises 13 residues. CDR3 nucleotide sequence: TGCGCCAGCAGTTCGGACGGGAACACTGAAGCTTTCTTT. Encoded protein: CASSSDGNTEAFF.

V gene TRBV2 combines with J gene TRBJ2-1; 12 bases fit TRBD2. V shed 10 bases and J 3 bases; nucleotides not matched to a gene: 4. The CDR3 consists of 14 residues. Germline V lookup: CDR1 SNHLY, CDR2 FYNNEI. The CDR3 loop reads CATRGLAGYNEQFF. The DNA for the CDR3 is TGTGCCACCCGGGGACTAGCGGGCTACAATGAGCAGTTCTTC.

The chain carries TRBV28 and TRBJ1-2, with 9 nucleotides matching TRBD1. V was clipped by 5 bases and J by 4 bases; unmatched bases: 8. The CDR3 runs 15 residues. CDR1 and CDR2 (germline): MDHEN, SYDVKM. Here the CDR3 reads CASSEQGAWGYGYTF. The CDR3 DNA reads as TGTGCCAGCAGTGAACAGGGGGCTTGGGGCTATGGCTACACCTTC.

A few counts support this clonotype. The rearrangement links TRBV20-1 to TRBJ2-5, with D possibly TRBD2 on 5 matching bases. The CDR3 runs to 14 residues. Germline V gene lookup returns CDR1 DFQATT and CDR2 SNEGSKA (reference sequence). The V end lost 6 bases, the J end lost 1 base, and 15 bases lay between the germline ends. CDR3 nucleotides: TGCAGTGCAAAGACGGGTCTAGCCCAAGAGACCCAGTACTTC. This gives the protein CSAKTGLAQETQYF.

The CDR3 bases are TGTGCCAGCAGCCGCCGACACCTTGAAGCCGACAATGAGCAGTTCTTC. Its translation: CASSRRHLEADNEQFF. The rearrangement joins TRBV14 to TRBJ2-1; D gene uncertain. V was pared by 4 bases and J by 5 bases, with 18 bases between. The germline V gene has CDR1 SGHDN and CDR2 FVKESK. This CDR3 spans 16 amino acids. Full variable domain (rest looked up from reference TRBV14 and TRBJ2-1): EAGVTQFPSHSVIEKGQTVTLRCDPISGHDNLYWYRRVMGKEIKFLLHFVKESKQDESGMPNNRFLAERTGGTYSTLKVQPAELEDSGVYFCASSRRHLEADNEQFFGPGTRLTVL.